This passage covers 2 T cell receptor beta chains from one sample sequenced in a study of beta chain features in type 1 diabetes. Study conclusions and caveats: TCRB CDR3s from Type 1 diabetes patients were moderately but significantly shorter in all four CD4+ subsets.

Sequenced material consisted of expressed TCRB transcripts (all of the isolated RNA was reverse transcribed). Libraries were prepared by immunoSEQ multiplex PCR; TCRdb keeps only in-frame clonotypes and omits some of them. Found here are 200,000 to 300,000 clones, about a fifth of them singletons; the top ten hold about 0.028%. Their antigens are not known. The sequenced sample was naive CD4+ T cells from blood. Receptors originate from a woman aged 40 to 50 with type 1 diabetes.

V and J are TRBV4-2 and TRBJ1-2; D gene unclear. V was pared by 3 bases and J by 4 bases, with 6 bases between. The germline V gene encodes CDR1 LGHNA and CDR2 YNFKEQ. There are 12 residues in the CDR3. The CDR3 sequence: CASSQAFYGYTF. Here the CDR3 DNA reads TGTGCCAGCAGCCAGGCCTTCTATGGCTACACCTTC.

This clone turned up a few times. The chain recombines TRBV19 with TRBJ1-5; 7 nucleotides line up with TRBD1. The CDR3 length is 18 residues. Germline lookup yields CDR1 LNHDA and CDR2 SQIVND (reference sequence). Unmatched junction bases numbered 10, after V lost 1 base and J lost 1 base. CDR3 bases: TGTGCCAGTAGTATAGGGAAAACGACAGGGAGGAGCAATCAGCCCCAGCATTTT. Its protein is CASSIGKTTGRSNQPQHF.